Listed below are T cell receptor beta chains from one sample, sequenced in a study of post-analysis software for immune sequencing data. TCRdb independently ran MiXCR on the PCR reads; one entry per CDR3 protein. The table includes about 500,000 distinct CDR3 sequences, 45% detected once. The sequencing input was blood. Receptors were obtained from a girl aged 10 to 17 with multiple sclerosis. CDR3s include the opening cysteine and the closing phenylalanine or tryptophan. Each record gives: clone size, V gene, J gene, D gene, CDR3 DNA, CDR3 protein. A D gene is named only where the DNA matches it firmly. Not all rows give a size; the values are once, few, many and, for expanded clones, a class.

clone size: -
V gene: TRBV4-1
J gene: TRBJ2-5
D gene: TRBD1
CDR3 DNA: TGCGCCAGCAGCCAAGAGGACAGGAACCAAGAGACCCAGTACTTC
CDR3 protein: CASSQEDRNQETQYF

clone size: -
V gene: TRBV5-1
J gene: TRBJ2-7
D gene: TRBD1
CDR3 DNA: TGCGCCAGCATCCAGGGGACAGGGGGATCCTACGAGCAGTACTTC
CDR3 protein: CASIQGTGGSYEQYF

clone size: -
V gene: TRBV27
J gene: TRBJ2-7
D gene: -
CDR3 DNA: TGTGCCAGCAGTAAGCTAGTTACGGGTTACGAGCAGTACTTC
CDR3 protein: CASSKLVTGYEQYF

clone size: -
V gene: TRBV6-6
J gene: TRBJ2-7
D gene: -
CDR3 DNA: TGTGCCAGCAGGTCCTCGATCCGCTCCGAGCAGTACTTC
CDR3 protein: CASRSSIRSEQYF

clone size: -
V gene: TRBV2
J gene: TRBJ1-6
D gene: -
CDR3 DNA: TGTGCCAGCAGTCCATGGTCCTGGTGGGATTCACCCCTCCACTTT
CDR3 protein: CASSPWSWWDSPLHF

clone size: -
V gene: TRBV4-2
J gene: TRBJ2-1
D gene: TRBD2
CDR3 DNA: TGTGCCAGCAGCCAAGATTTGGAGCGGGAGGGCTCTATCTACAATGAGCAGTTCTTC
CDR3 protein: CASSQDLEREGSIYNEQFF

clone size: -
V gene: TRBV4-1
J gene: TRBJ1-5
D gene: TRBD1
CDR3 DNA: TGCGCCAGCAGCACGGGACAGGGTTGGGGTCAGCCCCAGCATTTT
CDR3 protein: CASSTGQGWGQPQHF

clone size: -
V gene: TRBV6-5
J gene: TRBJ2-7
D gene: TRBD1
CDR3 DNA: TGTGCCAGCAGTTACTCTCACAGGGGGCAGTCGGTTCACGAGCAGTACTTC
CDR3 protein: CASSYSHRGQSVHEQYF

clone size: -
V gene: TRBV5-1
J gene: TRBJ2-1
D gene: TRBD2
CDR3 DNA: TGCGCCAGCAGCTTGGTTGTTGTTTGGACTAGCGCCTTGAATGAGCAGTTCTTC
CDR3 protein: CASSLVVVWTSALNEQFF

clone size: few
V gene: TRBV6-5
J gene: TRBJ1-2
D gene: TRBD1
CDR3 DNA: TGTGCCAGCAGTTACGCAGGACAGGGCTCCCGGTTGGGTGGCTACACCTTC
CDR3 protein: CASSYAGQGSRLGGYTF

clone size: few
V gene: TRBV4-1
J gene: TRBJ2-7
D gene: -
CDR3 DNA: TGCGCCAGCACGCCTATCCTCAGGCCCTACGAGCAGTACTTC
CDR3 protein: CASTPILRPYEQYF

clone size: -
V gene: TRBV28
J gene: TRBJ2-7
D gene: TRBD2
CDR3 DNA: TGTGCCAGCAGCCTACTAGCGGGAGAAGGCTACGAGCAGTACTTC
CDR3 protein: CASSLLAGEGYEQYF

clone size: -
V gene: TRBV27
J gene: TRBJ2-1
D gene: TRBD2
CDR3 DNA: TGTGCCAGCAACCTTAGCGGGAAGAGTGAGAATGAGCAGTTCTTC
CDR3 protein: CASNLSGKSENEQFF

clone size: -
V gene: TRBV28
J gene: TRBJ2-7
D gene: -
CDR3 DNA: TGTGCCAGCAGTTTGTGGGGGGCTGGGTACGAGCAGTACTTC
CDR3 protein: CASSLWGAGYEQYF